The rows below give T cell receptor beta chains drawn from one sample of a study of graft-versus-host responses after intestinal transplantation. Here immunoSEQ multiplex PCR was the method, and the copy in TCRdb shows in-frame clones only, minus some. The repertoire holds about 17,000 clones, roughly 80% seen once, with 7.8% in the top ten. Sequenced material: ileum tissue, taken approximately 450 days after intestinal transplant. The source of these receptors is a human patient who received an intestinal transplant, so some T cells may come from the graft donor. Both conserved end residues are part of each CDR3. The order of the fields is J gene, D gene, clone size, V gene, CDR3 protein, CDR3 DNA. A D gene is named only where the DNA matches it firmly. Clone size is given for some rows only: seen once, a few or many times, or a class if the clone is expanded.

J: TRBJ1-1; D: -; size: -; V: TRBV9; CDR3: CASSVTGSTEAFF; DNA: TGTGCCAGCAGCGTAACCGGGAGCACTGAAGCTTTCTTT
J: TRBJ2-2; D: -; size: -; V: TRBV6-1; CDR3: CASSLDAQPGELFF; DNA: TGTGCCAGCAGCCTGGACGCACAACCCGGGGAGCTGTTTTTT
J: TRBJ1-2; D: -; size: -; V: TRBV10-2; CDR3: CASLQDGRYTF; DNA: TGCGCCAGCCTCCAGGACGGACGCTACACCTTC
J: TRBJ2-6; D: -; size: -; V: TRBV7-2; CDR3: CASSLVGTFFSGANVLTF; DNA: TGTGCCAGCAGCTTAGTTGGGACTTTCTTCTCTGGGGCCAACGTCCTGACTTTC
J: TRBJ2-3; D: TRBD2; size: -; V: TRBV10-1; CDR3: CASTPGGGAGDTQYF; DNA: TGCGCCAGCACACCGGGCGGGGGGGCCGGTGATACGCAGTATTTT
J: TRBJ1-6; D: -; size: -; V: TRBV13; CDR3: CASSLRSSYNSPLHF; DNA: TGTGCCAGCAGCCTTAGGAGCTCCTATAATTCACCCCTCCACTTT
J: TRBJ1-6; D: TRBD1; size: few; V: TRBV5-1; CDR3: CASHRGTGGDYNSPLHF; DNA: TGCGCCAGCCACCGGGGAACAGGGGGCGACTATAATTCACCCCTCCACTTT
J: TRBJ2-1; D: TRBD2; size: few; V: TRBV27; CDR3: CASRPLAGGRDEQFF; DNA: TGTGCCAGCAGACCACTAGCGGGAGGAAGGGATGAGCAGTTCTTC
J: TRBJ2-5; D: -; size: once; V: TRBV5-6; CDR3: CASSPTGRETQYF; DNA: TGTGCCAGCAGCCCAACCGGTCGAGAGACCCAGTACTTC
J: TRBJ1-3; D: -; size: -; V: TRBV9; CDR3: CASSSSGGNTIYF; DNA: TGTGCCAGCAGCTCCTCAGGGGGAAACACCATATATTTT
J: TRBJ2-2; D: TRBD1; size: few; V: TRBV9; CDR3: CASSASGGITGELFF; DNA: TGTGCCAGCAGCGCATCAGGGGGCATCACCGGGGAGCTGTTTTTT
J: TRBJ2-5; D: -; size: -; V: TRBV7-2; CDR3: CASSLGGPGETQYF; DNA: TGTGCCAGCAGCTTAGGGGGCCCGGGGGAGACCCAGTACTTC
J: TRBJ2-1; D: -; size: -; V: TRBV15; CDR3: CATSRDALAEQFF; DNA: TGTGCCACCAGCAGAGATGCCCTAGCCGAGCAGTTCTTC
J: TRBJ2-3; D: -; size: -; V: TRBV2; CDR3: CASSEARASVTDTQYF; DNA: TGTGCCAGCAGTGAAGCAAGGGCTAGCGTCACAGATACGCAGTATTTT
J: TRBJ2-7; D: TRBD2; size: -; V: TRBV10-1; CDR3: CASLSGGAYEQYF; DNA: TGCGCCAGCCTAAGCGGGGGCGCCTACGAGCAGTACTTC
J: TRBJ2-2; D: -; size: -; V: TRBV9; CDR3: CASSVFGGAGTGELFF; DNA: TGTGCCAGCAGCGTGTTTGGGGGCGCGGGCACCGGGGAGCTGTTTTTT
J: TRBJ2-1; D: TRBD2; size: -; V: TRBV10-2; CDR3: CASSESLAGVGRYEQFF; DNA: TGCGCCAGCAGTGAGTCGCTAGCGGGGGTGGGTCGCTATGAGCAGTTCTTC
J: TRBJ2-7; D: TRBD1; size: -; V: TRBV2; CDR3: CASRRDSSSYEQYF; DNA: TGTGCCAGCAGGAGGGACAGTAGCTCCTACGAGCAGTACTTC
J: TRBJ2-7; D: -; size: -; V: TRBV5-1; CDR3: CASSLIGTYVDEQYF; DNA: TGCGCCAGCAGCTTGATAGGGACGTACGTCGACGAGCAGTACTTC
J: TRBJ2-5; D: -; size: -; V: TRBV5-6; CDR3: CASSPTGSQETQYF; DNA: TGTGCCAGCAGCCCCACAGGGTCTCAAGAGACCCAGTACTTC
J: TRBJ2-3; D: TRBD2; size: -; V: TRBV11-3; CDR3: CASSLAGGPDTQYF; DNA: TGTGCCAGCAGCTTGGCGGGGGGGCCAGATACGCAGTATTTT
J: TRBJ2-3; D: TRBD2; size: once; V: TRBV7-9; CDR3: CASSHSGTMDTQYF; DNA: TGTGCCAGCAGTCACTCCGGGACTATGGATACGCAGTATTTT
J: TRBJ1-2; D: -; size: -; V: TRBV11-2; CDR3: CASSPTGTVGYTF; DNA: TGTGCCAGCAGCCCTACGGGGACTGTGGGCTACACCTTC
J: TRBJ2-7; D: -; size: -; V: TRBV2; CDR3: CASSGQAALQYF; DNA: TGTGCCAGCAGTGGGCAGGCTGCTTTGCAGTACTTC
J: TRBJ2-7; D: TRBD1; size: few; V: TRBV2; CDR3: CASNTGTGVGYEQYF; DNA: TGTGCCAGCAACACCGGGACAGGGGTGGGGTACGAGCAGTACTTC
J: TRBJ2-4; D: -; size: -; V: TRBV6-1; CDR3: CASSEARLAKNIQYF; DNA: TGTGCCAGCAGTGAAGCGAGGCTAGCCAAAAACATTCAGTACTTC
J: TRBJ2-7; D: TRBD1; size: -; V: TRBV6-5; CDR3: CASRDRGPYEQYF; DNA: TGTGCCAGCAGAGACAGGGGACCCTACGAGCAGTACTTC
J: TRBJ1-4; D: -; size: -; V: TRBV6-1; CDR3: CASSDGSANEKLFF; DNA: TGTGCCAGCAGTGATGGCTCAGCTAATGAAAAACTGTTTTTT
J: TRBJ2-5; D: TRBD2; size: -; V: TRBV7-2; CDR3: CASSLGGRAGGNQETQYF; DNA: TGTGCCAGCAGCTTAGGTGGTAGGGCGGGGGGGAACCAAGAGACCCAGTACTTC
J: TRBJ2-1; D: -; size: few; V: TRBV4-3; CDR3: CASSHRGAGDYNEQFF; DNA: TGCGCCAGCAGCCACCGGGGGGCGGGAGACTACAATGAGCAGTTCTTC
J: TRBJ1-1; D: -; size: once; V: TRBV19; CDR3: CASSILLWGRGRNTEAFF; DNA: TGTGCCAGTAGTATACTCCTCTGGGGGCGGGGCCGGAACACTGAAGCTTTCTTT
J: TRBJ2-6; D: -; size: -; V: TRBV6-1; CDR3: CASSEFVGIPPYSLSGANVLTF; DNA: TGTGCCAGCAGTGAATTCGTTGGGATTCCTCCCTACTCCCTGTCTGGGGCCAACGTCCTGACTTTC
J: TRBJ1-1; D: -; size: -; V: TRBV11-2; CDR3: CASSTTTEAFF; DNA: TGTGCCAGCAGCACTACCACTGAAGCTTTCTTT
J: TRBJ2-5; D: -; size: -; V: TRBV5-1; CDR3: CASSLRETQYF; DNA: TGCGCCAGCAGCTTAAGGGAGACCCAGTACTTC
J: TRBJ2-3; D: TRBD2; size: -; V: TRBV4-2; CDR3: CASSRQSGGEADTQYF; DNA: TGTGCCAGCAGCCGACAGAGCGGGGGAGAGGCAGATACGCAGTATTTT
J: TRBJ1-6; D: -; size: once; V: TRBV6-6; CDR3: CASSLGSSSYNSPLHF; DNA: TGTGCCAGCAGTTTGGGCAGTAGCTCCTATAATTCACCCCTCCACTTT
J: TRBJ1-5; D: -; size: -; V: TRBV5-5; CDR3: CASSLAAGSGQPQHF; DNA: TGTGCCAGCAGCTTGGCAGCAGGGAGTGGTCAGCCCCAGCATTTT
J: TRBJ2-1; D: -; size: -; V: TRBV21-1; CDR3: CASRPQGVLGHSESNEQFF; DNA: TGTGCCAGCAGGCCACAGGGCGTTTTGGGTCACAGTGAGTCTAATGAGCAGTTCTTC
J: TRBJ2-7; D: -; size: -; V: TRBV11-1; CDR3: CASSPWVGGDPYEQYF; DNA: TGTGCCAGCAGCCCGTGGGTAGGGGGAGACCCCTACGAGCAGTACTTC
J: TRBJ2-5; D: -; size: -; V: TRBV10-3; CDR3: CAISESSWGTQYF; DNA: TGTGCCATCAGTGAGTCTAGTTGGGGGACCCAGTACTTC
J: TRBJ1-2; D: TRBD1; size: -; V: TRBV18; CDR3: CASSPGTAYGYTF; DNA: TGTGCCAGCTCACCCGGGACAGCCTATGGCTACACCTTC
J: TRBJ2-3; D: -; size: few; V: TRBV4-1; CDR3: CASSQAVGGGDTQYF; DNA: TGCGCCAGCAGCCAAGCCGTCGGGGGAGGAGATACGCAGTATTTT
J: TRBJ2-3; D: -; size: once; V: TRBV23-1; CDR3: CASSQSRGSTRTPDTQYF; DNA: TGCGCCAGCAGTCAATCGAGGGGGAGTACCCGAACTCCAGATACGCAGTATTTT
J: TRBJ2-2; D: TRBD1; size: -; V: TRBV7-9; CDR3: CASSTPGQGRAGELFF; DNA: TGTGCCAGCAGCACCCCGGGACAGGGAAGGGCCGGGGAGCTGTTTTTT
J: TRBJ2-7; D: TRBD2; size: -; V: TRBV5-1; CDR3: CASSLVSVQGGGSGGEQYF; DNA: TGCGCCAGCAGCTTGGTTTCTGTGCAGGGAGGTGGGAGCGGGGGCGAGCAGTACTTC
J: TRBJ2-3; D: TRBD2; size: once; V: TRBV5-1; CDR3: CASSLGGGGTDTQYF; DNA: TGCGCCAGCAGCTTGGGCGGGGGAGGCACAGATACGCAGTATTTT